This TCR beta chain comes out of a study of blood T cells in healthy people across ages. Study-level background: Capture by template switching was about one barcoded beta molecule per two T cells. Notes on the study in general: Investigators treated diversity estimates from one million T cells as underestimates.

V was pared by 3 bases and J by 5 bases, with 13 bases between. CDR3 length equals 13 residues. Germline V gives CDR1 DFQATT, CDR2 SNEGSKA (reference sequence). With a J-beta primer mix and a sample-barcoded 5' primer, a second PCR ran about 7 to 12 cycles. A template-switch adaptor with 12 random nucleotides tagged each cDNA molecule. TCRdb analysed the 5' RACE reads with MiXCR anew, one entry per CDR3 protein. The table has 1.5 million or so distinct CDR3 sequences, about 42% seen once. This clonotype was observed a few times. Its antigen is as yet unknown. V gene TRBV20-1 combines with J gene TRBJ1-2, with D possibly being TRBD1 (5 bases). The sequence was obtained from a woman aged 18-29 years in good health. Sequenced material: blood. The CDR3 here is CSASALGRYGYTF. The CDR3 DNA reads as TGCAGTGCTAGTGCTCTGGGACGGTATGGCTACACCTTC.